This T cell receptor beta chain was recovered during a study of cytomegalovirus exposure and HLA in healthy donors. Study overall: Genotyping of roughly 400 donors showed that 80% to 85% belonged to the Caucasian-associated ancestry cluster.

In the PCR, 60 Vbeta and 13 Jbeta primers were used. Some clones are missing from TCRdb's copy, which holds only in-frame ones; the method was immunoSEQ multiplex PCR. The sample contains some 170,000 clones, just over 70% of which appear only once. The CDR3 is 18 residues long. From germline, CDR1 is SGHTA and CDR2 FQGNSA. V lost 1 base to trimming and J lost 0 bases, with 19 bases between them. The source of this sequence is a human donor in good health. The specimen sequenced was PBMCs. This chain uses TRBV7-2 with TRBJ2-7; no definite D call. The CDR3 DNA sequence: TGTGCCAGCAGCTTAGATGGCCCCCTTACAAGAAGCTCCTACGAGCAGTACTTC. Protein product: CASSLDGPLTRSSYEQYF.